Detailed here is one TCR beta chain. Its target is not known. One entry per CDR3 protein, called by TCRdb with MiXCR from the 5' RACE reads. The table records fewer than 6,500 distinct CDR3 sequences, approximately 22% of them present only once. The CDR3 spans 12 residues. V lost 4 bases, J lost 5 bases, and 5 bases lay in between. Germline assignment: CDR1 PRHDT and CDR2 FYEKMQ (reference sequence). This record comes from a study of spatial heterogeneity in lung cancer. Study-wide results and caveats: The number of expanded tumor alpha and beta chains correlated with mutation number.

Indicated time point: sample taken at primary tumor resection. Sequences were derived from lung tumor tissue, sampled at surgery. The genes are TRBV13 and TRBJ1-4, with no clear D. This TCR was sampled from a male donor with early-stage non-small cell lung cancer. The CDR3 is CASSSRNEKLFF. Written as DNA, the CDR3 is TGTGCCAGCAGCTCAAGAAATGAAAAACTGTTTTTT.